This T cell receptor beta chain was captured in a study of T cell changes during pregnancy in multiple sclerosis. The J segment lost 5 bases and the V segment lost 4 bases, leaving 7 bases of the junction unmatched. Germline lookup yields CDR1 SGHTA and CDR2 FQGNSA. The CDR3 runs 16 residues. Libraries were prepared by immunoSEQ multiplex PCR; TCRdb keeps only in-frame clonotypes and omits some of them. This table has 30,000 to 45,000 clones, roughly 91% appearing once. The chain uses TRBV7-2 and TRBJ2-5; TRBD2 aligns across 13 bases. The sequence was collected from a female donor with multiple sclerosis, enrolled in a pregnancy study. Sample: CD8+ T cells from peripheral blood mononuclear cells, taken in the second trimester of pregnancy. This chain's CDR3 is CASSSITSGGAETQYF. For the CDR3, the DNA is TGTGCCAGCAGCTCAATCACTAGCGGGGGGGCTGAGACCCAGTACTTC.